The 13 T cell receptor beta chains listed next were all sequenced from one sample in a study of T cell clonotyping in hematopoietic cell transplantation. Profiled with immunoSEQ multiplex PCR; TCRdb holds only in-frame clones, not every one. Of roughly 13,000 clones listed, more than 90% were seen once; the top ten hold around 7.6%. The sequenced sample was PBMCs, obtained 100 days after allogeneic stem cell transplant. The receptors stem from a female patient aged 50-60 years who had an allogeneic stem cell transplant from an unrelated donor, so the T cells may come from the graft donor. Some clones in this sample may be carry-over from other donors' samples.

The chain links TRBV7-6 to TRBJ2-5; 9 bases fit TRBD1. Trimming removed 5 bases from V and 2 bases from J; junction bases left unmatched: 3. This CDR3 has 14 amino acids. Per germline, CDR1 SGHVS and CDR2 FNYEAQ. CDR3 coding DNA: TGTGCCAGCAGCCGGGACAGGGTGCAAGAGACCCAGTACTTC. Translation: CASSRDRVQETQYF.

The chain joins TRBV6-5 to TRBJ1-6; unclear D gene. CDR1 and CDR2 from the germline V gene are MNHEY and SVGAGI. Trimming took 7 bases from V and 0 from J, leaving 10 bases between them. The CDR3 length is 15 residues. CDR3 amino acids: CASTPSPSYNSPLHF. DNA for the CDR3: TGTGCCAGCACCCCCTCCCCCTCCTATAATTCACCCCTCCACTTT.

CDR3 DNA sequence: TGTGCCAGCAGTTTAACCGGGCAGACCTACGAGCAGTACGTC. The encoded protein is CASSLTGQTYEQYV. This chain connects TRBV28 to TRBJ2-7; D ambiguous. The CDR3 has 14 residues. CDR1 is MDHEN, CDR2 SYDVKM, per germline. V lost 2 bases and J lost 2, with 10 bases in between.

The rearrangement links TRBV29-1 to TRBJ2-7; D may be TRBD1 (7 bases). V was shortened by 4 bases and J by 7 bases, with 17 bases between the two germline ends. The CDR3 spans 13 residues. CDR1 is SQVTM, CDR2 ANQGSEA, per germline. The CDR3 bases are TGCAGCGTTGGGCAGGGGGGAACTAATGAGCAGTACTTC. Translation gives CSVGQGGTNEQYF.

This chain uses TRBV4-3 with TRBJ2-3; 9 bases map to TRBD2. With V trimmed by 4 bases and J by 3 bases, 11 bases remained unmatched. The CDR3 sequence is 17 residues long. CDR1 and CDR2 from the germline V gene are LGHNA and YSLEER. In DNA, the CDR3 is TGCGCCAGCAGCCCAGACTTTAGCGGGAGTTTTACAGATACGCAGTATTTT. It encodes CASSPDFSGSFTDTQYF.

V gene TRBV6-5 combines with J gene TRBJ1-2; 10 nucleotides agree with TRBD1. The CDR3 is 15 residues long. The V and J ends lost 5 bases and 4 bases, in that order; junction bases with no gene match: 7. Looked up from germline, CDR1 is MNHEY and CDR2 is SVGAGI. CDR3 bases: TGTGCCAGCAGTAGATGGGACAGGGGCTCCTATGGCTACACCTTC. Translated: CASSRWDRGSYGYTF.

This chain connects TRBV7-8 to TRBJ1-6, with no clear D. V was clipped by 1 base and J by 8 bases, with 6 bases between them. The CDR3 consists of 13 residues. The germline gives CDR1 SGHVS, CDR2 FQNEAQ. CDR3 in amino acids: CASSLENHSPLHF. In DNA, the CDR3 is TGTGCCAGCAGCTTAGAAAATCATTCACCCCTCCACTTT.

The V gene is TRBV5-1, the J gene TRBJ2-1; no firm D call. CDR3 size: 15 residues. Germline loops: CDR1 SGHRS, CDR2 YFSETQ. V was trimmed by 1 base and J by 7 bases, leaving 15 bases between them. As DNA, the CDR3 is TGCGCCAGCAGCTTGCTCTCTGGGGTCCGGAATGAGCAGTTCTTC. As protein: CASSLLSGVRNEQFF.

The V gene is TRBV7-2, the J gene TRBJ2-2; TRBD2 might be the D (6 bases). The germline V gene encodes CDR1 SGHTA and CDR2 FQGNSA. There are 17 residues in the CDR3. Trimming removed 4 bases at V and 0 bases at J, with 15 bases between. This CDR3 reads CASSSGGAGPNTGELFF. Written as DNA, the CDR3 is TGTGCCAGCAGCTCCGGGGGAGCGGGCCCGAACACCGGGGAGCTGTTTTTT.

The J gene is TRBJ1-4, the V gene TRBV5-4; tentative D call: TRBD1 (5 bases). This CDR3 is 14 amino acids long. Germline loops: CDR1 SGHNT, CDR2 YYREEE (reference sequence). V was clipped by 5 bases and J by 4 bases, with 12 bases between them. CDR3 in DNA: TGTGCCAGCAGGCGGGACGGCCTTAATGAAAAACTGTTTTTT. It yields the protein CASRRDGLNEKLFF.

The gene calls are TRBV18 and TRBJ1-1, with a weak D call TRBD1 (5 bases). The CDR3 sequence is 16 residues long. Deletions cut 3 bases from V and 7 bases from J, with 21 bases between. Germline V gene sequence: CDR1 KGHSH, CDR2 LQKENI. CDR3 DNA: TGTGCCAGCTCACCCTCTGCACCTGGGACGGCCATTGAAGCTTTCTTT. Translation: CASSPSAPGTAIEAFF. The whole variable domain, filled in from reference TRBV18 and TRBJ1-1, reads NAGVMQNPRHLVRRRGQEARLRCSPMKGHSHVYWYRQLPEEGLKFMVYLQKENIIDESGMPKERFSAEFPKEGPSILRIQQVVRGDSAAYFCASSPSAPGTAIEAFFGQGTRLTVV.

This rearrangement joins TRBV6-4 to TRBJ1-2; 8 bases match TRBD1. Germline CDR1 is MRHNA and CDR2 is SNTAGT. Trimming removed 3 bases from V and 6 bases from J; junction bases left unmatched: 3. The CDR3 contains 13 residues. In DNA, the CDR3 is TGTGCCAGCAGTGAGAACAGGGGGAATGGCTACACCTTC. Translation gives CASSENRGNGYTF.

The genes are TRBV30 and TRBJ2-6; D might be TRBD2 (6 bases). Trimming pared 1 base from V and 12 bases from J, leaving 10 bases between. This CDR3 spans 12 amino acids. Germline assignment: CDR1 GTSNPN and CDR2 SVGIG (reference sequence). The CDR3 reads CAWSGRGLVLTF. The CDR3 bases are TGTGCCTGGAGTGGGAGGGGCCTCGTCCTGACTTTC.